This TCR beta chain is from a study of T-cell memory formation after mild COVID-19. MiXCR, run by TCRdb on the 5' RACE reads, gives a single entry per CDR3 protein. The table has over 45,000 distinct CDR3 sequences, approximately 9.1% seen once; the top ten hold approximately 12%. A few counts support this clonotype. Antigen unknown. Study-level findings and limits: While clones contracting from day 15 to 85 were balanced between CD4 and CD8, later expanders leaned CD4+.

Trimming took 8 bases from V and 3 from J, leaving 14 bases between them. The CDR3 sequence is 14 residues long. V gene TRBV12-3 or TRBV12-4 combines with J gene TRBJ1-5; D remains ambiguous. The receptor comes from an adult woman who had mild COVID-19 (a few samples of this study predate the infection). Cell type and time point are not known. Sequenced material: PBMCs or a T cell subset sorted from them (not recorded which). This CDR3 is CASRDPGPNQPQHF. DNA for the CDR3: TGTGCCAGCCGAGACCCGGGCCCCAATCAGCCCCAGCATTTT.